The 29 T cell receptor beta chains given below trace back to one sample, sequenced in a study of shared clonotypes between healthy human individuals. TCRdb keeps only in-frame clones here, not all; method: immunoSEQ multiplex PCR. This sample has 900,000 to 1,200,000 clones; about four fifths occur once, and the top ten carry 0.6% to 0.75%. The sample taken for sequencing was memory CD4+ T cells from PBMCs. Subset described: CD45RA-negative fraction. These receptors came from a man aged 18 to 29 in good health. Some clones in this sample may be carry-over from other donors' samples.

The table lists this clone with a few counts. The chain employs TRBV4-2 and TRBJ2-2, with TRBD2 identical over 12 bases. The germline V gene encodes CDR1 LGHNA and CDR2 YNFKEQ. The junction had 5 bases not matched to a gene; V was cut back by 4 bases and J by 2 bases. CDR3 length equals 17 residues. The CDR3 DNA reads TGTGCCAGCAGCCGGCGGACTAGCGGGGATAACACCGGGGAGCTGTTTTTT. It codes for CASSRRTSGDNTGELFF.

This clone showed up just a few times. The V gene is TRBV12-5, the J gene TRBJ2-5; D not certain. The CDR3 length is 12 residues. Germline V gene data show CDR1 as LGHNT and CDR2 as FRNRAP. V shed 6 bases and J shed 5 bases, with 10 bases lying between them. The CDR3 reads CASGGPDETQYF. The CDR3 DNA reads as TGTGCTAGTGGAGGGCCCGATGAGACCCAGTACTTC.

CDR3 DNA: TGTGCCAGCAGTTTATCCCCCCATATGGGGGAAGGCTACACCTTC. Residues: CASSLSPHMGEGYTF. This sequence joins TRBV27 and TRBJ1-2; the D gene is possibly TRBD1 (5 bases). CDR1 and CDR2 (germline): MNHEY, SMNVEV (reference sequence). V lost 0 bases and J lost 8, with 16 bases in between. CDR3 size: 15 residues.

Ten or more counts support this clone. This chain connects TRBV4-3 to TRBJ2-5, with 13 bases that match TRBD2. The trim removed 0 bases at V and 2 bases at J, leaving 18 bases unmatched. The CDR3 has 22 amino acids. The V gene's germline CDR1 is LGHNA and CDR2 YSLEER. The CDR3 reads CASSQDPWTSGRLRVRQETQYF. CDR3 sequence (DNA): TGCGCCAGCAGCCAAGATCCCTGGACTAGCGGGAGATTGCGGGTTAGGCAAGAGACCCAGTACTTC.

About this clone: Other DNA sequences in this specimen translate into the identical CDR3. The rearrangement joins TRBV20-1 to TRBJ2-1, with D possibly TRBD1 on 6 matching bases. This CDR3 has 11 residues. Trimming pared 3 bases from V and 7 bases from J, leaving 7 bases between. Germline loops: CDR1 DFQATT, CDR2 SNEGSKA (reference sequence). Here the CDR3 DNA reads TGCAGTGCTAGGCAGGGGAATGAGCAGTTCTTC. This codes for CSARQGNEQFF.

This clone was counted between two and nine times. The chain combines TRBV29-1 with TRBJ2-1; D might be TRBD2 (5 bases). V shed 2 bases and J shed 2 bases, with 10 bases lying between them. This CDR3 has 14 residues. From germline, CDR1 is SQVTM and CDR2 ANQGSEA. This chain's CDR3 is CSVEPGFPYNEQFF. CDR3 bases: TGCAGCGTTGAACCGGGGTTCCCCTACAATGAGCAGTTCTTC.

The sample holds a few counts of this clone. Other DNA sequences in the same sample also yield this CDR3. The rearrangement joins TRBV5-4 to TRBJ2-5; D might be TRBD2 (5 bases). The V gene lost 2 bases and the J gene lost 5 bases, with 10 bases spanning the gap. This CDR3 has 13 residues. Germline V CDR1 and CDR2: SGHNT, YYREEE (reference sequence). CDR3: CASSFAGGETQYF. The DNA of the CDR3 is TGTGCCAGCAGCTTCGCAGGCGGGGAGACCCAGTACTTC. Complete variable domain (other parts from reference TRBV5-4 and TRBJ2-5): ETGVTQSPTHLIKTRGQQVTLRCSSQSGHNTVSWYQQALGQGPQFIFQYYREEENGRGNFPPRFSGLQFPNYSSELNVNALELDDSALYLCASSFAGGETQYFGPGTRLLVL.

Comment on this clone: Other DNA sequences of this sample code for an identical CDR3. CDR3 nucleotide sequence: TGTGCCAGCAGTCTGACTAGCTCCTACAATGAGCAGTTCTTC. Amino acids: CASSLTSSYNEQFF. The V call is TRBV7-9, the J call TRBJ2-1; D possibly corresponds to TRBD2 (6 bases). The CDR3 has 14 amino acids. Trimming stripped 6 bases from V and 0 bases from J, with 9 bases between. CDR1 and CDR2 from the germline V gene are SEHNR and FQNEAQ (reference sequence).

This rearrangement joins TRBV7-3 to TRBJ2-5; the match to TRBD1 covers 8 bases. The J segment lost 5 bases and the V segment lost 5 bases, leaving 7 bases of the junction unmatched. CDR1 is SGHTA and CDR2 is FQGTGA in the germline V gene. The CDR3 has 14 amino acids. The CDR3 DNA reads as TGTGCCAGCAGCCCCTCAGGGGGCGGGGAGACCCAGTACTTC. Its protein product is CASSPSGGGETQYF. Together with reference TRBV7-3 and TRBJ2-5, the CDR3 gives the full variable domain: GAGVSQTPSNKVTEKGKYVELRCDPISGHTALYWYRQSLGQGPEFLIYFQGTGAADDSGLPNDRFFAVRPEGSVSTLKIQRTERGDSAVYLCASSPSGGGETQYFGPGTRLLVL.

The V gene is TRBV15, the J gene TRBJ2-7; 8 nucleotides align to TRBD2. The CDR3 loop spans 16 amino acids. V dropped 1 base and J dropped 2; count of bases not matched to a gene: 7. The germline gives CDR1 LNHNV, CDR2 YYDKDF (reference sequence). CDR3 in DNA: TGTGCCACCAGCAGAGGACCGACTAGCGAACCCTACGAGCAGTACTTC. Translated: CATSRGPTSEPYEQYF.

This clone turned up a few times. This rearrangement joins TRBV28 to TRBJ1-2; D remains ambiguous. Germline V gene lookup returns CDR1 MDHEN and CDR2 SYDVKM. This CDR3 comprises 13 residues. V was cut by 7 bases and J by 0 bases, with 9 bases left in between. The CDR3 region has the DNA TGTGCCAGCATCTCCGGGTCTAACTATGGCTACACCTTC. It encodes CASISGSNYGYTF.

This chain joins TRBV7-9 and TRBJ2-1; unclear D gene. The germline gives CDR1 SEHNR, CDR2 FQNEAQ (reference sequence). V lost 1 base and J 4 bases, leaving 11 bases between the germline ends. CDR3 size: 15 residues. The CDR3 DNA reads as TGTGCCAGCAGCTTAGTGACCCTCCTTTACAATGAGCAGTTCTTC. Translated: CASSLVTLLYNEQFF.

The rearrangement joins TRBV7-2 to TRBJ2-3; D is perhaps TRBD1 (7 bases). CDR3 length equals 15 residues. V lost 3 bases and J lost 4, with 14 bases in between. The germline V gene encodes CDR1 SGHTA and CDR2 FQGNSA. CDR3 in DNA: TGTGCCAGCAGCTTTCGACAGGGAGGTCCAGATACGCAGTATTTT. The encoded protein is CASSFRQGGPDTQYF.

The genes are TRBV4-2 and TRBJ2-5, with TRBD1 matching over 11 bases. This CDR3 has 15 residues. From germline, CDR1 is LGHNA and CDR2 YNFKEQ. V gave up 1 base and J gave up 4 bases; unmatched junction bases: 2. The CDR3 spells CASSQGGQGAETQYF. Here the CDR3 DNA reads TGTGCCAGCAGCCAAGGCGGACAGGGGGCAGAGACCCAGTACTTC.

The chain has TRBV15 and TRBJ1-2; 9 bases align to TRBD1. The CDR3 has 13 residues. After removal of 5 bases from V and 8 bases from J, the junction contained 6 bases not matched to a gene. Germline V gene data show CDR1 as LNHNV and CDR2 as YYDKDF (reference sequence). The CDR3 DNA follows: TGTGCCACCAGCCCATCGGACAGGGGAGGCTACACCTTC. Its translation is CATSPSDRGGYTF.

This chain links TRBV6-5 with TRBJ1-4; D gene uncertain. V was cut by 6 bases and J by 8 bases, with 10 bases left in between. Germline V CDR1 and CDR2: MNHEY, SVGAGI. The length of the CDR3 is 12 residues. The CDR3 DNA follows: TGTGCCAGCAGCACCACCGGAGAAAAACTGTTTTTT. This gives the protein CASSTTGEKLFF.

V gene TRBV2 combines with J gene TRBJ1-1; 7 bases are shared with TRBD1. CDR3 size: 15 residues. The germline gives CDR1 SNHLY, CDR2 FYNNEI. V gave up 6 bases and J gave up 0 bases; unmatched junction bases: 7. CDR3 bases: TGTGCCAGCAGCTCCGGGACAGCTATGAACACTGAAGCTTTCTTT. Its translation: CASSSGTAMNTEAFF.

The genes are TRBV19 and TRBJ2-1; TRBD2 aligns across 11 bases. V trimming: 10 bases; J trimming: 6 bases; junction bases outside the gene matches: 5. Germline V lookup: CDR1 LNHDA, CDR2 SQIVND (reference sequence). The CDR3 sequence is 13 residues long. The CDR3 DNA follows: TGTGCCATCGGTAGCGGGAGGGTCAATGAGCAGTTCTTC. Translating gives CAIGSGRVNEQFF.

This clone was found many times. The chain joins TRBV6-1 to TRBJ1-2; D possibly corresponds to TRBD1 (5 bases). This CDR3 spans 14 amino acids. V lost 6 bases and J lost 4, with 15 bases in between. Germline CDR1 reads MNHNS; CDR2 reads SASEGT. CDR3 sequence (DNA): TGTGCCAGCAGCCGTACTCAGGGACCCTATGGCTACACCTTC. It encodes CASSRTQGPYGYTF.

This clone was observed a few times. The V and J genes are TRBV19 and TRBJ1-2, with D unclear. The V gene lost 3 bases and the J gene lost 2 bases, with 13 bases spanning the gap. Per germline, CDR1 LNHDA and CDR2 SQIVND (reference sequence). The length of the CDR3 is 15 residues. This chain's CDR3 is CASSMPTSGNYGYTF. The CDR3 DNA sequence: TGTGCCAGTAGTATGCCGACGTCGGGAAACTATGGCTACACCTTC.

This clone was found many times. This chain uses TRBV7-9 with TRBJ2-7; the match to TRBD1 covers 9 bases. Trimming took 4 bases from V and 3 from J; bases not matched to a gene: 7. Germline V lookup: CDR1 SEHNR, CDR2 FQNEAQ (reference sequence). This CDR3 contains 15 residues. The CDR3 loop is CASSSNGQGIYEQYF. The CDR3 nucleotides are TGTGCCAGCAGCTCGAACGGACAGGGGATCTACGAGCAGTACTTC.

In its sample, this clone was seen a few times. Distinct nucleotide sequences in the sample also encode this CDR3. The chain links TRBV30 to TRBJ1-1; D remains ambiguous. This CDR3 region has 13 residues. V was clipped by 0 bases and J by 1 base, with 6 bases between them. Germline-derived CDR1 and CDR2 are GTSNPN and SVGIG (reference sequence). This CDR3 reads CAWSVGRNTEAFF. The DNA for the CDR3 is TGTGCCTGGAGTGTAGGCAGGAACACTGAAGCTTTCTTT.

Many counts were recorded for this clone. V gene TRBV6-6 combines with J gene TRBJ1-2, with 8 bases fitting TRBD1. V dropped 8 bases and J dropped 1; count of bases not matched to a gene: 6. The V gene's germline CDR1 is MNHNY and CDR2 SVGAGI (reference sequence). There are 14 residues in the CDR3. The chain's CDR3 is CASVRGLNNYGYTF. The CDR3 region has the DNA TGTGCCAGCGTCAGGGGGCTCAATAACTATGGCTACACCTTC.

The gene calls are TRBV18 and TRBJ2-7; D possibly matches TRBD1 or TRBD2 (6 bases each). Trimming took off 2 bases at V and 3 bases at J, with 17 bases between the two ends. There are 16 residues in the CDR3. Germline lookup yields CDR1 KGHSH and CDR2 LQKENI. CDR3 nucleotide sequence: TGTGCCAGCTCACCATACGGGGGCAGAGGGAACTACGAGCAGTACTTC. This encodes CASSPYGGRGNYEQYF.

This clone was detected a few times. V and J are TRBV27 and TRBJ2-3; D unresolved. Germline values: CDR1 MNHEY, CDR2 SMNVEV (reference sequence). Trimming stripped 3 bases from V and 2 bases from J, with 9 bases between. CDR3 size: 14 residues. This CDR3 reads CASSLRLPTDTQYF. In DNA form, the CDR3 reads TGTGCCAGCAGTTTGAGGCTTCCCACAGATACGCAGTATTTT.

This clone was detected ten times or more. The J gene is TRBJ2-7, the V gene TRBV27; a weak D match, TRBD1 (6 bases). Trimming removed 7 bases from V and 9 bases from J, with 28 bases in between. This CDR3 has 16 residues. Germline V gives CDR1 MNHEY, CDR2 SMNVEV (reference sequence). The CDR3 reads CASKPGHLGDREAQYF. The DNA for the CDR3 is TGTGCCAGCAAACCGGGACACCTGGGCGACCGAGAGGCGCAGTACTTC.

CDR3 nucleotide sequence: TGTGCCAGCAGTGAGGGGACTAGCGGGACGAATGAGCAGTTCTTC. Residues: CASSEGTSGTNEQFF. J is TRBJ2-1 and V is TRBV2; 13 bases agree with TRBD2. Germline CDR1 is SNHLY and CDR2 is FYNNEI. CDR3 length: 15 amino acids. V dropped 3 bases and J dropped 7; count of bases not matched to a gene: 3.

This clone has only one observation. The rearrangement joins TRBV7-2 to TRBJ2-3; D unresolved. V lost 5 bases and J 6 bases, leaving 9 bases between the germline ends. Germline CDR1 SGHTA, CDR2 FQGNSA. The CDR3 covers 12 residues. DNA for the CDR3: TGTGCCAGCAGCGTAATCCGGGATACGCAGTATTTT. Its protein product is CASSVIRDTQYF.

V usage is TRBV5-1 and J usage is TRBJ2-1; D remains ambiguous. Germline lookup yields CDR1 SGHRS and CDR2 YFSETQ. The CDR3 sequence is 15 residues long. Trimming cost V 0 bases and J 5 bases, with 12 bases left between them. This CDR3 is CASSLERLRHNEQFF. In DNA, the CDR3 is TGCGCCAGCAGCTTGGAGCGCCTGCGGCACAATGAGCAGTTCTTC.